Each of the 10 T cell receptor beta chains below was sequenced from the same sample in a study of response to subunit inactivated influenza vaccine. TCRdb reprocessed the RT-PCR reads with MiXCR, giving one entry per CDR3 protein. The sample yields hundreds of thousands of distinct CDR3 sequences, 12% to 15% seen once. The starting material was PBMCs from blood, obtained 14 days before vaccination. The receptors shown here come from a man over 45 who received an inactivated influenza vaccine.

This clonotype has just one count. This sequence joins TRBV6-2 or TRBV6-3 and TRBJ2-3; possible D gene TRBD1, 6 bases. This CDR3 region has 14 residues. Germline V gene lookup returns CDR1 MNHEY and CDR2 SVGEGT. The ends were cut back, 3 bases at V and 5 bases at J, with 12 bases in the middle. The CDR3 spells CASSYGTGRDTQYF. The CDR3 bases are TGTGCCAGCAGTTATGGAACAGGGAGAGATACGCAGTATTTT.

V and J are TRBV10-2 and TRBJ2-7, with TRBD2 identical over 9 bases. V gave up 4 bases and J gave up 6 bases; unmatched junction bases: 4. Germline CDR1 and CDR2: WSHSY and SAAADI. This CDR3 spans 13 amino acids. DNA for the CDR3: TGCGCCAGCAGTGGGGGACTAGCTAGCGAGCAGTACTTC. It codes for CASSGGLASEQYF.

V usage is TRBV4-1 and J usage is TRBJ1-3; perhaps TRBD1 as D (5 bases). Germline CDR1 is MGHRA and CDR2 is YSYEKL. The CDR3 spans 14 residues. V lost 2 bases to trimming and J lost 6 bases, with 11 bases between them. This CDR3 reads CASSQTIGANTIYF. CDR3 nucleotide sequence: TGCGCCAGCAGCCAAACCATAGGGGCAAACACCATATATTTT.

The rearrangement joins TRBV5-1 to TRBJ2-7; 12 bases fit TRBD2. The CDR3 extends over 16 amino acids. The germline CDR1 and CDR2 sequences are SGHRS and YFSETQ. V lost 6 bases and J lost 1; bases outside the gene matches: 8. CDR3 amino acids: CASTTSGSSKSYEQYF. The CDR3 DNA is TGCGCCAGCACGACTAGCGGGAGCTCCAAATCCTACGAGCAGTACTTC.

This clonotype was seen a handful of times. This sequence joins TRBV20-1 and TRBJ2-1, with TRBD2 matching over 7 bases. The length of the CDR3 is 16 residues. Per the germline V gene, CDR1 is DFQATT and CDR2 is SNEGSKA (reference sequence). J lost 6 bases, V lost 0 bases, and 11 bases had no gene match. This chain's CDR3 is CSAREEGGPLLNEQFF. The CDR3 DNA follows: TGCAGTGCTAGAGAGGAGGGAGGGCCGCTGCTCAATGAGCAGTTCTTC.

This rearrangement joins TRBV27 to TRBJ2-1, with a tentative D call TRBD2 (6 bases). V lost 5 bases, J lost 2 bases, and 10 bases lay in between. Germline V gene sequence: CDR1 MNHEY, CDR2 SMNVEV (reference sequence). This CDR3 has 14 residues. CDR3: CASSSGFTYNEQFF. CDR3 in DNA: TGTGCCAGCAGTAGCGGGTTTACCTACAATGAGCAGTTCTTC.

This clonotype was picked up a small number of times. The V call is TRBV28, the J call TRBJ2-7; 9 bases agree with TRBD2. The CDR3 length is 15 residues. V lost 1 base to trimming and J lost 3 bases; unmatched junction nucleotides: 4. Per the germline V gene, CDR1 is MDHEN and CDR2 is SYDVKM. CDR3: CASSLFAGGLYEQYF. The CDR3 region has the DNA TGTGCCAGCAGTTTATTTGCGGGGGGGCTCTACGAGCAGTACTTC.

The genes are TRBV25-1 and TRBJ1-2, with D maybe TRBD1 (5 bases). V was shortened by 1 base and J by 3 bases, with 12 bases between the two germline ends. Germline V lookup: CDR1 MGHDK, CDR2 SYGVNS. This CDR3 contains 15 residues. CDR3 region: CASSESSRGHYGYTF. Here the CDR3 DNA reads TGTGCCAGCAGTGAATCCTCGCGGGGACACTATGGCTACACCTTC.

This clonotype was picked up a small number of times. V gene TRBV5-1 combines with J gene TRBJ2-1; D possibly corresponds to TRBD2 (6 bases). The CDR3 contains 16 residues. Between the trimmed V and J ends, which lost 2 bases and 0 bases, there was a span of 12 bases. In germline, CDR1 is SGHRS, CDR2 YFSETQ. Written as DNA, the CDR3 is TGCGCCAGCAGCTTTAGCGGAGACTCCTCCTACAATGAGCAGTTCTTC. It translates to CASSFSGDSSYNEQFF.

This clonotype was detected only a few times. The chain employs TRBV28 and TRBJ2-1; D tentatively reads TRBD1 or TRBD2 (5 bases each). The V end lost 7 bases, the J end lost 6 bases, and 19 bases lay between the germline ends. CDR1 MDHEN and CDR2 SYDVKM come from the germline V gene. The CDR3 is 15 residues long. The CDR3 bases are TGTGCCAGCAAGACACAGGCCTCCGGAGGCAATGAGCAGTTCTTC. Its translation is CASKTQASGGNEQFF. The full variable domain, with the rest looked up from reference TRBV28 and TRBJ2-1, is DVKVTQSSRYLVKRTGEKVFLECVQDMDHENMFWYRQDPGLGLRLIYFSYDVKMKEKGDIPEGYSVSREKKERFSLILESASTNQTSMYLCASKTQASGGNEQFFGPGTRLTVL.